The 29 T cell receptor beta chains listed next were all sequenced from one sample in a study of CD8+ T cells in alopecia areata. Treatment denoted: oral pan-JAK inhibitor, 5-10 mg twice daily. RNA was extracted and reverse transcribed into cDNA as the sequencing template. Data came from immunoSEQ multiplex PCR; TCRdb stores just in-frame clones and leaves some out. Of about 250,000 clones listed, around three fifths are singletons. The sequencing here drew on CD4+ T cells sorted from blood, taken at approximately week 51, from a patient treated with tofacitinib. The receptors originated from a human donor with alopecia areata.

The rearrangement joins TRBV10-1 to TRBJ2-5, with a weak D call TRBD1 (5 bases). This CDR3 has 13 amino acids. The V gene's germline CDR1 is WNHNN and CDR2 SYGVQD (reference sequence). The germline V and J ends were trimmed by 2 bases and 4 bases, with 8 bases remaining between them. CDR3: CASSEQGPETQYF. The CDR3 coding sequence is TGCGCCAGCAGTGAGCAGGGTCCAGAGACCCAGTACTTC.

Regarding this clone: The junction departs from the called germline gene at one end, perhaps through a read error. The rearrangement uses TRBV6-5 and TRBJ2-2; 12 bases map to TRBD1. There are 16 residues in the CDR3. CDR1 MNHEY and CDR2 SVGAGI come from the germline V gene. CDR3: CASSYSGTGGPGELFF. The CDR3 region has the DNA TGTGCCAGCAGCTACTCCGGGACAGGGGGCCCCGGGGAGCTGTTTTTT.

The CDR3 sequence: CASSAGRSYGYTF. CDR3 DNA: TGTGCCAGCAGCGCGGGACGGTCCTATGGCTACACCTTC. The chain is built from TRBV7-2 and TRBJ1-2; a possible D gene is TRBD1 (5 bases). This CDR3 is built from 13 residues. Trimming took 5 bases from V and 4 from J, leaving 11 bases between them. Looked up from germline, CDR1 is SGHTA and CDR2 is FQGNSA.

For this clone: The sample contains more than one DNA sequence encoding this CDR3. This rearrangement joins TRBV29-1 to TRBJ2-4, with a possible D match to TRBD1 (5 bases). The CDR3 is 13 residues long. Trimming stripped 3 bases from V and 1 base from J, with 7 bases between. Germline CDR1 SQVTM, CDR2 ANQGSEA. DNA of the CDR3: TGCAGCGTTGAGGGGCTGGCCAAAAACATTCAGTACTTC. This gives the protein CSVEGLAKNIQYF.

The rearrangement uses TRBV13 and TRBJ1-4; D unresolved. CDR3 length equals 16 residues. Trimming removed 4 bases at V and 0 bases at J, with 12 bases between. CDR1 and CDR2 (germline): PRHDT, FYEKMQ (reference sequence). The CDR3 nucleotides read TGTGCCAGCAGCTCAAGACTAGGCGCAACTAATGAAAAACTGTTTTTT. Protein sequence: CASSSRLGATNEKLFF.

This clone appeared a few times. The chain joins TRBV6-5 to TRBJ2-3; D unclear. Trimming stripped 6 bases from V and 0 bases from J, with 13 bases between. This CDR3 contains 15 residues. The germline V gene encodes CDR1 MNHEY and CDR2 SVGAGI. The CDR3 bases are TGTGCCAGCAGCCACCCGGCGGCTAGCACAGATACGCAGTATTTT. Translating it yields CASSHPAASTDTQYF.

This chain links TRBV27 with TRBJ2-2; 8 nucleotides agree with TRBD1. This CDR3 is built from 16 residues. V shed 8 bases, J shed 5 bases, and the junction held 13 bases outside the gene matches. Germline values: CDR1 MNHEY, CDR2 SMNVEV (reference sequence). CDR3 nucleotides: TGTGCCAGCTATCCATGGACAGGGCAAGTAACCGGGGAGCTGTTTTTT. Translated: CASYPWTGQVTGELFF.

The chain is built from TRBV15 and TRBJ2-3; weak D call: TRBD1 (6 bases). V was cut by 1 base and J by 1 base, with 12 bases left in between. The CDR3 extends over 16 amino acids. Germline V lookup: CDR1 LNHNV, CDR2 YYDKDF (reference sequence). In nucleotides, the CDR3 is TGTGCCACCAGCAGAGGGGACACGGCAGGCACAGATACGCAGTATTTT. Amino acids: CATSRGDTAGTDTQYF.

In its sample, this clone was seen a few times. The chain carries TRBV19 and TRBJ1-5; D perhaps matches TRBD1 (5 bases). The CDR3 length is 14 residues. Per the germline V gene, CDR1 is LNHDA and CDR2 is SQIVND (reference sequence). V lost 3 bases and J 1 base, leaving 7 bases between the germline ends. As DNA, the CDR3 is TGTGCCAGTAGTATCAGGGTGAGCAATCAGCCCCAGCATTTT. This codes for CASSIRVSNQPQHF.

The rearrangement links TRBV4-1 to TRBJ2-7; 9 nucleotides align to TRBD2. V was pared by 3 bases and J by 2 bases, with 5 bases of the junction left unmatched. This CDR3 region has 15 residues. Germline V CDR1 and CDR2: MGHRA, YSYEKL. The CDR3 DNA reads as TGCGCCAGCAGCCAGCCGACTAGCGGTGCCTACGAGCAGTACTTC. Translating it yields CASSQPTSGAYEQYF.

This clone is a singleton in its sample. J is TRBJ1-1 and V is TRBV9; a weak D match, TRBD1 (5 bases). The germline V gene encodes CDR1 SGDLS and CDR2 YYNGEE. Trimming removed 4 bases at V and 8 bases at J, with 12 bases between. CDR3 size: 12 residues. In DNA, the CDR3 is TGTGCCAGCAGCACCGCAACAGGCGAAGCTTTCTTT. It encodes CASSTATGEAFF.

CDR3 coding DNA: TGTGCCAGCAGCAGGACAGGGGGCGGCACCGGGGAGCTGTTTTTT. Protein product: CASSRTGGGTGELFF. V and J are TRBV7-2 and TRBJ2-2; 11 nucleotides line up with TRBD1. The V segment lost 5 bases and the J segment 4 bases; nucleotides outside the gene matches: 3. The CDR3 extends over 15 amino acids. Germline V gene sequence: CDR1 SGHTA, CDR2 FQGNSA.

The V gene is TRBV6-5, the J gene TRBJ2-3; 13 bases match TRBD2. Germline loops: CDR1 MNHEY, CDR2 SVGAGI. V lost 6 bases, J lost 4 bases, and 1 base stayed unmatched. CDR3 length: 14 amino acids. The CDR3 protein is CASRLAGGPDTQYF. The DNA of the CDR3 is TGTGCCAGCAGACTAGCGGGGGGGCCAGATACGCAGTATTTT.

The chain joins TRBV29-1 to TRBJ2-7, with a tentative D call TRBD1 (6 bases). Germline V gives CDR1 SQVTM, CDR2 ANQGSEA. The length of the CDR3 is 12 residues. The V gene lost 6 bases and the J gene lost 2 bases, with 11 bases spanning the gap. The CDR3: CSVSGTPYEQYF. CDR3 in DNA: TGCAGCGTCTCCGGGACACCCTACGAGCAGTACTTC.

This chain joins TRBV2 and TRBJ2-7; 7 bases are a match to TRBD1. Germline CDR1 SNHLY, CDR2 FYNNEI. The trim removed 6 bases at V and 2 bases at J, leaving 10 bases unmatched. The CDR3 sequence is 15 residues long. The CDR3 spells CASSKSGQAPYEQYF. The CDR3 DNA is TGTGCCAGCAGCAAGAGCGGACAGGCCCCCTACGAGCAGTACTTC.

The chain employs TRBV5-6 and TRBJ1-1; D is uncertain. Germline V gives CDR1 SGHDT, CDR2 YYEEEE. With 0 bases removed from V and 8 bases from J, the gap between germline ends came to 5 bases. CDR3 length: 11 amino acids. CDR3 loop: CASSLGREAFF. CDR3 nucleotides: TGTGCCAGCAGCTTGGGCAGGGAAGCTTTCTTT.

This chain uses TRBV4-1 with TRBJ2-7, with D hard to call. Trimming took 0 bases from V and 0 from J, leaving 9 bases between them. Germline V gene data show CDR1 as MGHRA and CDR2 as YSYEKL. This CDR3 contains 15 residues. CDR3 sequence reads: CASSQDFRSSYEQYF. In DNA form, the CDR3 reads TGCGCCAGCAGCCAAGATTTCCGCAGCTCCTACGAGCAGTACTTC.

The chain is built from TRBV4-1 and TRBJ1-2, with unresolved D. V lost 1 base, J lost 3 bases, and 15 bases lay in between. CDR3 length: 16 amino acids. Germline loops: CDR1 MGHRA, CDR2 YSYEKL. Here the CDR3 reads CASSQGGRTLDYGYTF. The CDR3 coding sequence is TGCGCCAGCAGCCAAGGAGGGAGAACCTTGGACTATGGCTACACCTTC.

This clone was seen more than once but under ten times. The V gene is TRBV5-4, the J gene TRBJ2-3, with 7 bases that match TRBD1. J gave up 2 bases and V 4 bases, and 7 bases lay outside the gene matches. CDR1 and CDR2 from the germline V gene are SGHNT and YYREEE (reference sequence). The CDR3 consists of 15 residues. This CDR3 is CASSLRQGHTDTQYF. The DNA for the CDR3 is TGTGCCAGCAGCCTCCGACAGGGTCACACAGATACGCAGTATTTT. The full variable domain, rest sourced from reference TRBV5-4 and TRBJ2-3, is ETGVTQSPTHLIKTRGQQVTLRCSSQSGHNTVSWYQQALGQGPQFIFQYYREEENGRGNFPPRFSGLQFPNYSSELNVNALELDDSALYLCASSLRQGHTDTQYFGPGTRLTVL.

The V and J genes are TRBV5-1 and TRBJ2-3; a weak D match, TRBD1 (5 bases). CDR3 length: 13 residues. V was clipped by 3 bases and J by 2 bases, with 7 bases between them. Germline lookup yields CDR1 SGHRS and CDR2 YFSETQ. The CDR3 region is CASSSGLTDTQYF. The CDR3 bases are TGCGCCAGCAGCTCAGGGCTCACAGATACGCAGTATTTT.

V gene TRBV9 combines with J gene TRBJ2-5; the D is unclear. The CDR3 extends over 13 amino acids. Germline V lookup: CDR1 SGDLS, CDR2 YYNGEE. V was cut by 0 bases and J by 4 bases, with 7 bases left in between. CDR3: CASSVGLGETQYF. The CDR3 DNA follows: TGTGCCAGCAGCGTAGGTCTGGGAGAGACCCAGTACTTC.

The DNA for the CDR3 is TGTGCCTGGTATTGGACGGAAGCAACTAATGAAAAACTGTTTTTT. This encodes CAWYWTEATNEKLFF. The chain is built from TRBV30 and TRBJ1-4; no clear D. Trimming removed 5 bases at V and 0 bases at J, with 13 bases between. CDR1 GTSNPN and CDR2 SVGIG come from the germline V gene (reference sequence). The CDR3 spans 15 residues.

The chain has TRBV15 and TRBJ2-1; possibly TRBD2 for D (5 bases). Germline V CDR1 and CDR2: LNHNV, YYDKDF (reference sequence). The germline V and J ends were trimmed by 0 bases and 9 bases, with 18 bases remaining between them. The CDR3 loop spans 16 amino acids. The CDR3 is CATSRDRPSRFSEQFF. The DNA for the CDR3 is TGTGCCACCAGCAGAGATCGGCCTAGCAGGTTTTCTGAGCAGTTCTTC.

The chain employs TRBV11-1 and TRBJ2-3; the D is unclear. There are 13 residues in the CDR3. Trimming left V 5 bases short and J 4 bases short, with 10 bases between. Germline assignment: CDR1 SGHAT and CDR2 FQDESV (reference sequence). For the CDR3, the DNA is TGTGCCAGCAGCGGCGGAAGGGCAGATACGCAGTATTTT. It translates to CASSGGRADTQYF.

The chain's CDR3 is CASSFRQGAYNEQFF. The CDR3, as DNA: TGTGCCAGCAGCTTCCGACAGGGGGCCTACAATGAGCAGTTCTTC. The chain recombines TRBV11-2 with TRBJ2-1; 9 bases are shared with TRBD1. Trimming took 3 bases from V and 2 from J; bases not matched to a gene: 2. This CDR3 has 15 residues. Germline CDR1 SGHAT, CDR2 FQNNGV.

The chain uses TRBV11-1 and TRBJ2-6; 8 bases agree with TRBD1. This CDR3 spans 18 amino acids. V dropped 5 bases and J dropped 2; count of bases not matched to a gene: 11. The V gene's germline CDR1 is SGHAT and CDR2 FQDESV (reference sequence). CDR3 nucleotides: TGTGCCAGCAGCCGGCCGACAGGGGAAAAGGCTGGGGCCAACGTCCTGACTTTC. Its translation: CASSRPTGEKAGANVLTF.

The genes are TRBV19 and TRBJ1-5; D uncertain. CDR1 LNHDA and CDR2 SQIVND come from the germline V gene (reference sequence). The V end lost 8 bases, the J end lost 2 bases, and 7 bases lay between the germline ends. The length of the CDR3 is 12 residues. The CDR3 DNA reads TGTGCCAGTTGGTCGGGCAATCAGCCCCAGCATTTT. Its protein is CASWSGNQPQHF.

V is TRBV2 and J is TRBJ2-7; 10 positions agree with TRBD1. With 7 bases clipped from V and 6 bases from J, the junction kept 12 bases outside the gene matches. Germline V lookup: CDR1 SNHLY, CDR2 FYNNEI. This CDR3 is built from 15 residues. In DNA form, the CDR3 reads TGTGCCAGCAAAAAAGACAGGGGGCCCGTCGGCGAGCAGTACTTC. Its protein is CASKKDRGPVGEQYF.

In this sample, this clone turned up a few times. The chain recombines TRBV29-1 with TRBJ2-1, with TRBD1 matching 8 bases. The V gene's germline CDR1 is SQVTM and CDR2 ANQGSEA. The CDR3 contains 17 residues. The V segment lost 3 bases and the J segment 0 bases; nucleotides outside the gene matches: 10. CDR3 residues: CSVEGRGRPFSYNEQFF. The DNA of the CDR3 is TGCAGCGTTGAGGGCAGGGGGCGTCCCTTCTCCTACAATGAGCAGTTCTTC.